These 8 T cell receptor beta chains were all obtained from the same sample, sequenced in a study of monozygotic twins with inflammatory bowel disease. TCRdb re-called the 5' RACE reads; every CDR3 protein appears as one record, without DNA. The sample is made up of some 190,000 distinct CDR3 sequences, and the top ten hold roughly 7.7% of it. Material for sequencing was blood. The source of these receptors is a human donor with ulcerative colitis or Crohn's disease, or a healthy co-twin of an affected twin (not recorded which).

The genes are TRBV7-8 and TRBJ1-1; the D call of TRBD1 rests on TCRdb alone, since no DNA is present to check it. This CDR3 is built from 13 residues. CDR1 SGHVS and CDR2 FQNEAQ come from the germline V gene. CDR3: CASSLGDRSEAFF.

The V call is TRBV12-3 or TRBV12-4, the J call TRBJ1-5; the D call from TCRdb, TRBD1, cannot be confirmed without DNA. This CDR3 region has 17 residues. CDR3 sequence: CASSLFSGGYSNQPQHF.

The V gene is TRBV27, the J gene TRBJ2-7; the TCRdb D gene call, TRBD1, has no DNA to confirm it. CDR3 size: 11 residues. Per the germline V gene, CDR1 is MNHEY and CDR2 is SMNVEV (reference sequence). The CDR3 sequence: CASSPGTVQYF.

The chain uses TRBV7-2 and TRBJ1-2; TCRdb proposes TRBD1, but this gene call is untestable without DNA. The length of the CDR3 is 16 residues. Germline lookup yields CDR1 SGHTA and CDR2 FQGNSA. Here the CDR3 reads CASSQEALRSGGGYTF.

This sequence joins TRBV20-1 and TRBJ2-3; TCRdb's assignment of TRBD1 cannot be checked, as there is no DNA. Per germline, CDR1 DFQATT and CDR2 SNEGSKA (reference sequence). The CDR3 loop spans 15 amino acids. This CDR3 is CSARSPRGNTDTQYF.

The chain couples TRBV12-3 or TRBV12-4 to TRBJ2-2. The CDR3 is 15 amino acids. CDR3 sequence: CASSLAGRNTGELFF.

This chain connects TRBV6-6 to TRBJ2-3. Germline CDR1 and CDR2: MNHNY and SVGAGI (reference sequence). The CDR3 spans 12 residues. The CDR3 protein is CASRDYTDTQYF.

J is TRBJ1-1 and V is TRBV5-1. The CDR3 spans 14 residues. Germline-derived CDR1 and CDR2 are SGHRS and YFSETQ. The chain's CDR3 is CASSLGWGSTEAFF.